This record looks at one TCR beta chain sequence and its context. What it binds is unknown. The data belong to a study of shared clonotypes between healthy human individuals. Study-level background: A donor's plate count was three for CD4 naive and three for CD4 memory; CD8 naive had two and CD8 memory one. General study findings and limits: Although depth was large, rarefaction showed that sequencing of the sorted subsets was incomplete. With few donors, the genetic and exposure-history diversity represented was limited. About 5% was the fraction of naive CD4 clonotypes found shared across a few donors.

Profiled with immunoSEQ multiplex PCR; TCRdb holds only in-frame clones, not every one. The profile shows roughly 2.1 million clones, roughly 91% of them singletons. Germline CDR1 and CDR2: MNHNS and SASEGT. CDR3 length equals 16 residues. The junction had 9 bases not matched to a gene; V was cut back by 4 bases and J by 3 bases. Selected positively for CCR7 and CD45RO-negative, naive CD8 cells excluded terminally differentiated effector memory CD45RA+ cells. This clonotype originated in a man in his late teens or twenties in good health. Some clones in this sample may be carry-over from other donors' samples. The sample taken for sequencing was naive CD8+ T cells from PBMCs. The chain links TRBV6-1 to TRBJ1-1; 9 bases fit TRBD1. The CDR3 protein is CASSALTGGADTEAFF. In DNA form, the CDR3 reads TGTGCCAGCAGTGCGTTAACAGGGGGCGCGGACACTGAAGCTTTCTTT.